Listed here are 2 T cell receptor beta chains from one sample, sequenced in a study of cytomegalovirus exposure and HLA in healthy donors (dated by TCRdb to the late 2010s). Libraries came from the immunoSEQ multiplex PCR assay. A mixture of 60 forward primers for TCR Vbeta segments and 13 reverse primers for TCR Jbeta segments was used in the multiplex PCR. TCRdb carries this immuneACCESS record with in-frame sequences only. Its versions omit some clonotypes, under half of them owing to an unresolved V gene in the studies checked, with the rest unexplained. The sample table lists about 140,000 clones, roughly four fifths of them with a count of one. The top ten clonotypes cover under 5.5% of the sample. Sequenced material: PBMCs. The receptors originated from a woman aged 50 to 65 in good health and CMV-seronegative.

The chain joins TRBV30 to TRBJ1-5; the D gene is possibly TRBD1 (5 bases). The V end lost 1 base, the J end lost 6 bases, and 13 bases lay between the germline ends. This CDR3 comprises 14 residues. Germline-derived CDR1 and CDR2 are GTSNPN and SVGIG (reference sequence). CDR3 nucleotides: TGTGCCTGGAGTGATGGCAGGGCCGGTCAGCCCCAGCATTTT. Protein sequence: CAWSDGRAGQPQHF. Based on the CDR3 plus reference TRBV30 and TRBJ1-5, the full variable domain is SQTIHQWPATLVQPVGSPLSLECTVEGTSNPNLYWYRQAAGRGLQLLFYSVGIGQISSEVPQNLSASRPQDRQFILSSKKLLLSDSGFYLCAWSDGRAGQPQHFGDGTRLSIL.

In this sample, this clone turned up a few times. The chain has TRBV15 and TRBJ1-1; tentatively, D is TRBD1 (5 bases). Germline V CDR1 and CDR2: LNHNV, YYDKDF (reference sequence). V lost 0 bases and J 1 base, leaving 6 bases between the germline ends. The CDR3 length is 14 residues. CDR3 sequence reads: CATSRDTGNTEAFF. The DNA for the CDR3 is TGTGCCACCAGCAGAGATACAGGGAACACTGAAGCTTTCTTT.